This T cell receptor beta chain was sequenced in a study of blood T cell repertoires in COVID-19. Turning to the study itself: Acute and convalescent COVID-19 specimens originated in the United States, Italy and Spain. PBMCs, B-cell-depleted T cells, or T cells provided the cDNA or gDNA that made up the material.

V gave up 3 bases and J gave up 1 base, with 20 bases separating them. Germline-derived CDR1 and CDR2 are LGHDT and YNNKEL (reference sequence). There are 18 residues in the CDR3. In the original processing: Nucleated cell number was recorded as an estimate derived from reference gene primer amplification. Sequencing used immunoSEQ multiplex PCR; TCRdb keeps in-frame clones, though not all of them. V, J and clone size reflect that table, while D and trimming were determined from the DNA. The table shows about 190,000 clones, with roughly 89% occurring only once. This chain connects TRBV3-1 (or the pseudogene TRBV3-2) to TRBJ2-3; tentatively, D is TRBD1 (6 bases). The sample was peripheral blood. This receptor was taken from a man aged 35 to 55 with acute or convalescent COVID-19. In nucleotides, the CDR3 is TGTGCCAGCAGCCACCCCCCCGCAGGGGTAGGGGGCACAGATACGCAGTATTTT. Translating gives CASSHPPAGVGGTDTQYF.